This TCR beta chain appears in the sequencing data of a study of T cells in Graves' hyperthyroidism and ophthalmopathy (dated by TCRdb to the late 2010s). In terms of the full investigation: Peripheral blood was collected at initial diagnosis, before any treatment. To identify distinguishing TCR V-J signatures, a discovery cohort of some 99 patients was used, comprising 43 with Graves' ophthalmopathy and around 60 with stable Graves' hyperthyroidism. Whether ophthalmopathy could be predicted prospectively was tested in an independent validation cohort made up of roughly 20 hyperthyroidism patients plus 17 patients who later progressed to ophthalmopathy. For training and testing, the 100 or so patients in the discovery cohort were randomly divided in a 7:3 ratio. In addition, the study compared T-cell repertoires in thyroid tissue and in blood from five to seven Graves' hyperthyroidism patients. After sampling, hyperthyroidism patients received methimazole starting at 30 mg daily, and ophthalmopathy patients received high-dose intravenous methylprednisolone. The paper describes TCR Vbeta CDR3 sequencing of 135 peripheral blood samples, made up of 43 ophthalmopathy patients, more than 70 hyperthyroidism patients and some 17 progressor patients.

Including the terminal cysteine and phenylalanine, the CDR3 comprises 15 residues. Kept here is only the CDR3 DNA, which spans 45 bases and is read in frame from base 1. After removal of 2 bases from V and 8 bases from J, the junction retains 6 bases not matched to a gene. Sequences KGHSH (CDR1) and LQKENI (CDR2) are obtained from the germline V gene. Only a few counts were recorded for this clonotype. Its antigen is still unknown. No clone much larger than this one lies a single base away; base qualities are absent. Study-wide conclusions, independent of this receptor: In validation, the model predicted progression to ophthalmopathy with 60% to 71% sensitivity and roughly 75% specificity, a median of about 6 months before onset. Ophthalmopathy was separated from stable hyperthyroidism by a 13 V-J signature model, with approximately 85% sensitivity and roughly 84% specificity obtained in cross-validation and 80%/75% obtained in testing. Most expanded thyroid clonotypes (frequency above 0.001) were also found in blood, which suggests that blood repertoires may mirror thyroid immune responses. Sample size was not statistically predetermined, and blinding of investigators to group allocation was not performed.

Stable Graves' hyperthyroidism was defined as the absence of progression to ophthalmopathy over 18 months of follow-up. Hyperthyroidism patients were aged 18 to 65 years and newly diagnosed, with disease duration of less than 2 months. The study excluded patients with uncontrolled infections, other autoimmune diseases, pregnancy or lactation. Diagnoses were based on clinical symptoms, serum thyroxine and TRAb, thyroid ultrasound and orbital computed tomography. Ficoll-Paque density gradient centrifugation was used to isolate PBMCs from about 10 ml of fresh peripheral blood. Trizol reagent was used to extract total RNA, and RNA quality was then checked on an Agilent 2100 Bioanalyzer. The TCR beta CDR3 regions were amplified from RNA transcripts. The first round of RT-PCR for the TCR CDR3 was performed with the HTBI primer set and the Qiagen OneStep RT-PCR kit. The libraries were constructed in a second round of multiplex PCR and then size-selected and purified. The libraries were sequenced on an Illumina HiSeq2000 using paired-end 100 bp reads. The original pipeline was this. SOAPnuke was used to process the raw data, throwing out any read that contained adapters or uncalled bases, had a mean Phred below 15, or lacked an exact constant-primer or identifier match. High-quality paired reads were merged using COPE v1.2.5, and each unique nucleotide sequence was defined as a clonotype. MiTCR v1.1 was used to align clonotypes to the IMGT TRBV, TRBD and TRBJ reference segments. The analysis was restricted to V-J combinations with a frequency above 0.0001, which together covered just over 98% of the repertoires. A TCS score was defined as the ratio between F50 (clonal expansion) and ExV (chaos), using BLOSUM62-based TCRdist between CDR3 peptides within each V-J. Welch's t-statistics and random forest reduced around 520 V-J features to roughly 13, which were used in a naive Bayes classifier (R e1071). Clones were called with MiXCR by TCRdb after fastp trimmed the public reads at Q25, and only in-frame beta chains were retained. Identical CDR3 proteins give one entry, which carries the most common genes and DNA. TCRdb assigned the V and J calls; the authors' analysis was not used. The sample table holds some 700,000 distinct CDR3 sequences, of which 15% to 20% were seen once. Less than 20% of the sample goes to the ten largest clones.

The receptor chain draws on TRBV18 and TRBJ1-4; 9 central nucleotides agree with TRBD1. The source of this sequence is a man in his fifties with Graves' hyperthyroidism. Sequencing input: blood. The CDR3 reads as follows: CASSPTGDRVEKLFF. The DNA reads TGTGCCAGCTCACCAACCGGGGACAGGGTCGAAAAACTGTTTTTT.